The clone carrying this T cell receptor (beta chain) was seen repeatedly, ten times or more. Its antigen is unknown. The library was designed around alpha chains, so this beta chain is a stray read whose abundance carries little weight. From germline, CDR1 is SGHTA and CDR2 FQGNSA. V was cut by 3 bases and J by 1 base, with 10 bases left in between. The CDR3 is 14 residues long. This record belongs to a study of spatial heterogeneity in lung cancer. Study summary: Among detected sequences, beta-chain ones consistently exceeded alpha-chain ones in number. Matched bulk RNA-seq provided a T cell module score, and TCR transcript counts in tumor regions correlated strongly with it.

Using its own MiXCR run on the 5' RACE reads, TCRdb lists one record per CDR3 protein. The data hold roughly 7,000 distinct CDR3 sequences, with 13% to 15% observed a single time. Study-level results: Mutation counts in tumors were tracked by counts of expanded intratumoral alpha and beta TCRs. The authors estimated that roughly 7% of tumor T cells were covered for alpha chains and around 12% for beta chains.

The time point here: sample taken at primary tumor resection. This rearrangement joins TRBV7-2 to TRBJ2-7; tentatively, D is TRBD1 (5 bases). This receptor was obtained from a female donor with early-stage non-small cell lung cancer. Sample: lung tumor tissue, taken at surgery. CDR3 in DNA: TGTGCCAGCAGCTTTGCAACAGGTTCCTACGAGCAGTACTTC. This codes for CASSFATGSYEQYF.